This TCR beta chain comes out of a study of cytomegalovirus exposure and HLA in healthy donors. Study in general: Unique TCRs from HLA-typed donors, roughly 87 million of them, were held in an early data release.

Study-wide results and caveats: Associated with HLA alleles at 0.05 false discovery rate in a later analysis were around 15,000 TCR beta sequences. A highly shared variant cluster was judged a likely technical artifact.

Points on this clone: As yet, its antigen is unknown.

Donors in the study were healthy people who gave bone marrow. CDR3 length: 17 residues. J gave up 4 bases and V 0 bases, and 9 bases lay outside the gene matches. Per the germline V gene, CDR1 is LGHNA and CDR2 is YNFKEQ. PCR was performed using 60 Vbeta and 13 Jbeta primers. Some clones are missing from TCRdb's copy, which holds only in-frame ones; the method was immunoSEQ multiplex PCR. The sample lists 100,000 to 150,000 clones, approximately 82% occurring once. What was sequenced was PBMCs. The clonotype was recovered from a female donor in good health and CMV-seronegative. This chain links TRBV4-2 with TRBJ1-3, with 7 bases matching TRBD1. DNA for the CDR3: TGTGCCAGCAGCCAAGAGACAGGGAAAGGCTTGGGAAACACCATATATTTT. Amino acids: CASSQETGKGLGNTIYF.